Presented here are 26 T cell receptor beta chains from one specimen sequenced in a study of cytomegalovirus exposure and HLA in healthy donors (dated by TCRdb to 2016 to 2017). Libraries were prepared through the immunoSEQ multiplex PCR assay. The multiplex PCR relied on a mix of 60 forward primers for TCR Vbeta segments and 13 reverse primers for TCR Jbeta segments. TCRdb carries this immuneACCESS record with in-frame sequences only. Its versions omit some clonotypes, under half of them owing to an unresolved V gene in the studies checked, with the rest unexplained. Within this sample are 150,000 to 200,000 clones, with roughly 80% of them counted one time only. About 2% of the sample is held by the ten biggest clonotypes. Material: PBMCs. These receptors were obtained from a female donor in good health and CMV-seronegative.

This chain links TRBV6-5 with TRBJ2-1, with D maybe TRBD1 (5 bases). The CDR3 spans 14 residues. The V end lost 11 bases, the J end lost 2 bases, and 16 bases lay between the germline ends. Germline CDR1 MNHEY, CDR2 SVGAGI. For the CDR3, the DNA is TGTGCCGGACCTCACAGGCGAACCTACAATGAGCAGTTCTTC. This encodes CAGPHRRTYNEQFF.

V gene TRBV7-2 combines with J gene TRBJ1-2, with D uncertain. The ends were cut back, 5 bases at V and 3 bases at J, with 13 bases in the middle. CDR3 size: 14 residues. Germline V CDR1 and CDR2: SGHTA, FQGNSA. The CDR3 nucleotides are TGTGCCAGCAGCCCGAGGGAGGCCCACTATGGCTACACCTTC. This sequence encodes CASSPREAHYGYTF.

In DNA, the CDR3 is TGCGCCAGCAGCCCAGGGACAGGGGGACTTTACAATGAGCAGTTCTTC. Its translation: CASSPGTGGLYNEQFF. The chain has TRBV5-1 and TRBJ2-1; TRBD1 aligns across 11 bases. The V and J ends lost 4 bases and 4 bases, in that order; junction bases with no gene match: 7. This CDR3 has 16 amino acids. Germline lookup yields CDR1 SGHRS and CDR2 YFSETQ. The full variable domain, in which reference TRBV5-1 and TRBJ2-1 provide the parts outside the CDR3, is KAGVTQTPRYLIKTRGQQVTLSCSPISGHRSVSWYQQTPGQGLQFLFEYFSETQRNKGNFPGRFSGRQFSNSRSEMNVSTLELGDSALYLCASSPGTGGLYNEQFFGPGTRLTVL.

The V gene is TRBV10-1, the J gene TRBJ2-7, with a weak D call TRBD2 (6 bases). The ends were cut back, 11 bases at V and 8 bases at J, with 13 bases in the middle. Germline CDR1 reads WNHNN; CDR2 reads SYGVQD (reference sequence). CDR3 length: 10 residues. Written as DNA, the CDR3 is TGCGCCTCCCCGGGGGTAAAGCAGTACTTC. It specifies CASPGVKQYF.

This clone was detected only a few times. The chain is built from TRBV7-2 and TRBJ2-3; a weak D match, TRBD2 (6 bases). The CDR3 covers 16 residues. V lost 6 bases to trimming and J lost 6 bases, with 22 bases between them. Germline lookup yields CDR1 SGHTA and CDR2 FQGNSA. CDR3: CASSWVGAGGGDTQYF. In DNA, the CDR3 is TGTGCCAGCAGTTGGGTTGGGGCGGGTGGGGGGGATACGCAGTATTTT.

The genes are TRBV6-5 and TRBJ2-3; no clear D gene. V was clipped by 5 bases and J by 6 bases, with 18 bases between them. The CDR3 is 15 amino acids. Germline V gene sequence: CDR1 MNHEY, CDR2 SVGAGI. CDR3 amino acids: CASSPTTLGRDTQYF. CDR3 DNA: TGTGCCAGCAGTCCTACGACACTGGGCAGGGATACGCAGTATTTT.

In its sample, this clone was seen a few times. The V call is TRBV6-5, the J call TRBJ2-7; TRBD2 is a possible D gene (6 bases). V lost 2 bases, J lost 1 base, and 12 bases lay in between. The CDR3 has 15 amino acids. From germline, CDR1 is MNHEY and CDR2 SVGAGI. The CDR3 protein is CASSYRDWGSYEQYF. As DNA, the CDR3 is TGTGCCAGCAGTTACCGGGACTGGGGATCCTACGAGCAGTACTTC.

J is TRBJ2-4 and V is TRBV18, with a weak D call TRBD1 (6 bases). Germline lookup yields CDR1 KGHSH and CDR2 LQKENI. The CDR3 has 13 amino acids. V gave up 1 base and J gave up 7 bases, with 8 bases separating them. The CDR3 DNA reads TGTGCCAGCTCACCACGGACAGATAACATTCAGTACTTC. It translates to CASSPRTDNIQYF. Full variable domain (remainder filled in from reference TRBV18 and TRBJ2-4): NAGVMQNPRHLVRRRGQEARLRCSPMKGHSHVYWYRQLPEEGLKFMVYLQKENIIDESGMPKERFSAEFPKEGPSILRIQQVVRGDSAAYFCASSPRTDNIQYFGAGTRLSVL.

CDR3 protein: CASSVQGDTGELFF. The CDR3 nucleotides read TGTGCCAGTAGTGTCCAGGGGGACACCGGGGAGCTGTTTTTT. The chain carries TRBV19 and TRBJ2-2, with 7 bases that match TRBD1. Germline V gene lookup returns CDR1 LNHDA and CDR2 SQIVND (reference sequence). The CDR3 runs to 14 residues. Germline trimming cut 5 bases from V and 3 bases from J; bases unmatched to any gene: 3.

The gene calls are TRBV5-1 and TRBJ2-5, with TRBD1 matching 7 bases. The CDR3 has 14 residues. Germline CDR1 reads SGHRS; CDR2 reads YFSETQ. V dropped 0 bases and J dropped 3; count of bases not matched to a gene: 2. CDR3 region: CASSLVQGEETQYF. CDR3 nucleotide sequence: TGCGCCAGCAGCTTGGTTCAGGGGGAAGAGACCCAGTACTTC.

The J gene is TRBJ2-3, the V gene TRBV5-1; 11 bases align to TRBD2. The germline V gene has CDR1 SGHRS and CDR2 YFSETQ. V shed 5 bases and J 5 bases; nucleotides not matched to a gene: 10. This CDR3 spans 16 amino acids. CDR3 protein: CASRGPGLAGLDTQYF. The CDR3 DNA is TGCGCCAGCAGGGGTCCTGGACTAGCGGGTTTAGATACGCAGTATTTT.

The V call is TRBV19, the J call TRBJ1-5; D might be TRBD1 (5 bases). With 9 bases removed from V and 6 bases from J, the gap between germline ends came to 15 bases. In germline, CDR1 is LNHDA, CDR2 SQIVND (reference sequence). CDR3 size: 13 residues. The CDR3 loop is CASDSAGPQPQHF. CDR3 nucleotide sequence: TGTGCCAGCGACTCCGCAGGGCCTCAGCCCCAGCATTTT. The complete variable domain, with remaining parts taken from reference TRBV19 and TRBJ1-5, reads DGGITQSPKYLFRKEGQNVTLSCEQNLNHDAMYWYRQDPGQGLRLIYYSQIVNDFQKGDIAEGYSVSREKKESFPLTVTSAQKNPTAFYLCASDSAGPQPQHFGDGTRLSIL.

J is TRBJ2-6 and V is TRBV6-5; possible D gene TRBD1, 5 bases. The CDR3 consists of 16 residues. The V end was cut by 0 bases, the J end by 1 base, with 7 bases between. CDR1 is MNHEY and CDR2 is SVGAGI in the germline V gene. CDR3 DNA sequence: TGTGCCAGCAGTTACTCGCCAGGGTCTGGGGCCAACGTCCTGACTTTC. As protein: CASSYSPGSGANVLTF.

Only one count was recorded for this clone. This chain uses TRBV15 with TRBJ1-2; a possible D gene is TRBD1 (5 bases). CDR1 LNHNV and CDR2 YYDKDF come from the germline V gene (reference sequence). The CDR3 has 14 residues. V shed 5 bases and J shed 2 bases, with 12 bases lying between them. CDR3 in amino acids: CATSQQTVNYGYTF. The CDR3 coding sequence is TGTGCCACCAGCCAACAGACAGTAAACTATGGCTACACCTTC.

The chain couples TRBV6-1 to TRBJ1-2, with D uncertain. CDR3 length: 15 residues. CDR1 and CDR2 from the germline V gene are MNHNS and SASEGT. The V end lost 1 base, the J end lost 0 bases, and 9 bases lay between the germline ends. The CDR3 loop is CASSEGNPANYGYTF. CDR3 bases: TGTGCCAGCAGTGAAGGCAATCCGGCTAACTATGGCTACACCTTC.

This chain links TRBV4-2 with TRBJ2-7; D gene unclear. The CDR3 consists of 15 residues. CDR1 and CDR2 from the germline V gene are LGHNA and YNFKEQ. The germline V and J ends were trimmed by 0 bases and 2 bases, with 11 bases remaining between them. This chain's CDR3 is CASSQDSRPAYEQYF. The CDR3 nucleotides read TGTGCCAGCAGCCAAGATAGCCGGCCAGCCTACGAGCAGTACTTC.

CDR3 sequence: CASSSKNSDGYTF. Written as DNA, the CDR3 is TGTGCCAGCAGCTCCAAGAACAGTGATGGCTACACCTTC. The rearrangement links TRBV5-4 to TRBJ1-2, with unresolved D. Deletions cut 3 bases from V and 6 bases from J, with 12 bases between. The CDR3 has 13 residues. Germline values: CDR1 SGHNT, CDR2 YYREEE (reference sequence).

The chain uses TRBV5-1 and TRBJ2-7, with D tentatively TRBD1 (6 bases). V shed 6 bases and J shed 7 bases, with 8 bases lying between them. Germline V gene sequence: CDR1 SGHRS, CDR2 YFSETQ. This CDR3 contains 10 residues. The CDR3 protein is CASKGTEQYF. In DNA form, the CDR3 reads TGCGCCAGCAAGGGGACAGAGCAGTACTTC.

This chain connects TRBV5-1 to TRBJ2-2, with D uncertain. Deletions cut 0 bases from V and 2 bases from J, with 5 bases between. This CDR3 spans 14 amino acids. CDR1 and CDR2 (germline): SGHRS, YFSETQ. The CDR3 here is CASSLVPNTGELFF. In DNA, the CDR3 is TGCGCCAGCAGCTTGGTCCCTAACACCGGGGAGCTGTTTTTT. The full variable domain, rest sourced from reference TRBV5-1 and TRBJ2-2, is KAGVTQTPRYLIKTRGQQVTLSCSPISGHRSVSWYQQTPGQGLQFLFEYFSETQRNKGNFPGRFSGRQFSNSRSEMNVSTLELGDSALYLCASSLVPNTGELFFGEGSRLTVL.

The gene calls are TRBV5-4 and TRBJ1-1; no reliable D call. This CDR3 spans 13 amino acids. Trimming cost V 2 bases and J 0 bases, with 5 bases left between them. The germline CDR1 and CDR2 sequences are SGHNT and YYREEE (reference sequence). CDR3 in amino acids: CASSFGLNTEAFF. The CDR3 DNA reads TGTGCCAGCAGCTTCGGTCTGAACACTGAAGCTTTCTTT. Using reference TRBV5-4 and TRBJ1-1 for the parts outside the CDR3, the full variable domain is ETGVTQSPTHLIKTRGQQVTLRCSSQSGHNTVSWYQQALGQGPQFIFQYYREEENGRGNFPPRFSGLQFPNYSSELNVNALELDDSALYLCASSFGLNTEAFFGQGTRLTVV.

The chain combines TRBV5-1 with TRBJ2-2, with 11 bases matching TRBD2. The CDR3 is 16 residues long. With 2 bases clipped from V and 5 bases from J, the junction kept 5 bases outside the gene matches. CDR1 is SGHRS, CDR2 YFSETQ, per germline. For the CDR3, the DNA is TGCGCCAGCAGCTTACATAGCGGGGGGGCTACCGGGGAGCTGTTTTTT. Translating gives CASSLHSGGATGELFF. Full variable domain (outside the CDR3, taken from reference TRBV5-1 and TRBJ2-2): KAGVTQTPRYLIKTRGQQVTLSCSPISGHRSVSWYQQTPGQGLQFLFEYFSETQRNKGNFPGRFSGRQFSNSRSEMNVSTLELGDSALYLCASSLHSGGATGELFFGEGSRLTVL.

A remark on this clone: At one of its ends the junction is not consistent with the germline gene, which may arise from a read error. J is TRBJ1-2 and V is TRBV6-1, with 9 bases matching TRBD1. The CDR3 is 12 residues long. Per the germline V gene, CDR1 is MNHNS and CDR2 is SASEGT. DNA of the CDR3: TGTGCCAGCAGTGCCAGGACAGGGGTGTTATCCTTC. Amino acids: CASSARTGVLSF.

The chain has TRBV7-8 and TRBJ1-3, with D tentatively TRBD1 (5 bases). CDR3 size: 18 residues. Trimming shortened V by 1 base and J by 4 bases, and 20 bases separated the two germline ends. Per germline, CDR1 SGHVS and CDR2 FQNEAQ. The CDR3 DNA is TGTGCCAGCAGCTTAGGGATATTCGGGGGGGTGAGGGGAAACACCATATATTTT. Residues: CASSLGIFGGVRGNTIYF. Complete variable domain (other parts from reference TRBV7-8 and TRBJ1-3): GAGVSQSPRYKVAKRGQDVALRCDPISGHVSLFWYQQALGQGPEFLTYFQNEAQLDKSGLPSDRFFAERPEGSVSTLKIQRTQQEDSAVYLCASSLGIFGGVRGNTIYFGEGSWLTVV.

The chain uses TRBV7-3 and TRBJ2-6, with 7 bases aligning to TRBD2. The CDR3 length is 16 residues. CDR1 is SGHTA and CDR2 is FQGTGA in the germline V gene. Trimming took 4 bases from V and 3 from J; bases not matched to a gene: 6. In nucleotides, the CDR3 is TGTGCCAGCAGCTGGACTAGGGCGAATGGGGCCAACGTCCTGACTTTC. Encoded protein: CASSWTRANGANVLTF.

This clone has more than one count but fewer than ten. The rearrangement joins TRBV29-1 to TRBJ2-5; perhaps TRBD1 as D (6 bases). TRBJ2-7 matches the DNA end more closely, so the J call is doubtful. The CDR3 spans 12 residues. Germline-derived CDR1 and CDR2 are SQVTM and ANQGSEA. The CDR3: CSGTAPSYEQYF. CDR3 in DNA: TGCAGCGGGACAGCACCCTCCTACGAGCAGTACTTC.

The rearrangement links TRBV15 to TRBJ1-2; D remains ambiguous. Germline CDR1 and CDR2: LNHNV and YYDKDF (reference sequence). The V end lost 4 bases, the J end lost 3 bases, and 9 bases lay between the germline ends. The CDR3 has 13 amino acids. The CDR3 loop is CATSKQFDYGYTF. The CDR3 DNA follows: TGTGCCACCAGCAAGCAATTCGACTATGGCTACACCTTC.